This T cell receptor (beta chain) was captured in a study of blood T cells in healthy people across ages. About the study: Template switching picked up about one barcoded beta molecule for each two T cells.

Regarding the study as a whole: Estimates based on one million T cells were treated as lower bounds.

A second about 7 to 12 cycle PCR used barcoded and J-beta primers. Each CDR3 protein gets one entry after TCRdb re-called the 5' RACE reads with MiXCR. The sample holds about 640,000 distinct CDR3 sequences; about 53% are singletons and the top ten take approximately 37%. The CDR3 runs to 15 residues. In germline, CDR1 is MNHNY, CDR2 SVGAGI (reference sequence). This clonotype has only one observation. Antigen unknown. Sequenced sample: blood. This TCR was sampled from a man aged 55 to 70 in good health. The rearrangement joins TRBV6-6 to TRBJ2-7; perhaps D is TRBD1 or TRBD2 (5 bases each). The J call is uncertain, as TRBJ2-5 better fits the DNA end. The CDR3 loop reads CASSYSRFGGETQYF. DNA of the CDR3: TGTGCCAGCAGTTACTCCCGGTTTGGGGGAGAGACCCAGTACTTC.